The 9 T cell receptor beta chains presented below share a single source sample, sequenced in a study of control samples from healthy donors and cancer patients. Libraries were prepared by immunoSEQ multiplex PCR; TCRdb keeps only in-frame clonotypes and omits some of them. The profile shows 75,000 to 100,000 clones, 80% to 90% of them singletons. Sample: blood. The receptors derive from a young man in good health.

The chain couples TRBV18 to TRBJ1-3; the D is unclear. The germline CDR1 and CDR2 sequences are KGHSH and LQKENI. Between the trimmed V and J ends, which lost 0 bases and 1 base, there was a span of 10 bases. This CDR3 contains 16 residues. This CDR3 reads CASSPPKRTSGNTIYF. In nucleotides, the CDR3 is TGTGCCAGCTCACCACCAAAGCGAACTTCTGGAAACACCATATATTTT.

The chain carries TRBV27 and TRBJ1-4; D gene ambiguous. The germline gives CDR1 MNHEY, CDR2 SMNVEV (reference sequence). Trimming shortened V by 1 base and J by 7 bases, and 16 bases separated the two germline ends. The CDR3 runs 16 residues. CDR3 loop: CASSLFAGALGEKLFF. The CDR3 nucleotides are TGTGCCAGCAGTTTATTCGCGGGAGCACTTGGTGAAAAACTGTTTTTT.

CDR3 in amino acids: CASSSGPLYEQYF. CDR3 bases: TGTGCCAGTAGTTCGGGACCGCTCTACGAGCAGTACTTC. The chain has TRBV19 and TRBJ2-7, with D perhaps given as TRBD1 or TRBD2 (5 bases each). Trimming pared 5 bases from V and 3 bases from J, leaving 11 bases between. The germline gives CDR1 LNHDA, CDR2 SQIVND (reference sequence). The CDR3 has 13 residues.

This rearrangement joins TRBV30 to TRBJ2-3, with 13 bases fitting TRBD2. Germline-derived CDR1 and CDR2 are GTSNPN and SVGIG (reference sequence). Trimming cost V 2 bases and J 3 bases; bases outside gene matches: 8. The CDR3 runs 17 residues. CDR3 residues: CAWSLIWTSGRTDTQYF. CDR3 nucleotide sequence: TGTGCCTGGAGTCTCATCTGGACTAGCGGGAGAACAGATACGCAGTATTTT.

This clone occurred once. The rearrangement uses TRBV27 and TRBJ2-7, with TRBD2 matching over 9 bases. Germline CDR1 MNHEY, CDR2 SMNVEV (reference sequence). CDR3 size: 16 residues. V was clipped by 6 bases and J by 5 bases; unmatched bases: 14. The CDR3 loop reads CASRQPSGTSHDEQYF. CDR3 coding DNA: TGTGCCAGCAGACAACCGTCGGGGACTAGCCACGACGAGCAGTACTTC.

V gene TRBV30 combines with J gene TRBJ2-3; maybe TRBD2 (7 bases). The ends were cut back, 4 bases at V and 6 bases at J, with 14 bases in the middle. Germline V gene sequence: CDR1 GTSNPN, CDR2 SVGIG (reference sequence). The CDR3 has 13 residues. In DNA form, the CDR3 reads TGTGCCTGGAACCCCGGGGGGCGGGATACGCAGTATTTT. Its protein product is CAWNPGGRDTQYF.

In DNA form, the CDR3 reads TGTGCCAGCAGCCAAGATAGGGTTAGCGGGAGGGCAGATACGCAGTATTTT. Protein product: CASSQDRVSGRADTQYF. The genes are TRBV3-1 (or the pseudogene TRBV3-2) and TRBJ2-3; 11 nucleotides align to TRBD2. The CDR3 consists of 17 residues. V dropped 0 bases and J dropped 4; count of bases not matched to a gene: 6. Per the germline V gene, CDR1 is LGHDT and CDR2 is YNNKEL (reference sequence).

The rearrangement uses TRBV7-7 and TRBJ2-3; tentatively, D is TRBD2 (6 bases). Germline V lookup: CDR1 SSHAT, CDR2 FNYEAQ (reference sequence). Trimming cost V 3 bases and J 2 bases, with 12 bases left between them. This CDR3 has 15 residues. The CDR3 region is CASSFSRDLTDTQYF. The CDR3 coding sequence is TGTGCCAGCAGCTTTTCGCGGGACCTCACAGATACGCAGTATTTT.

This chain joins TRBV6-6 and TRBJ1-1; maybe TRBD1 (6 bases). Per germline, CDR1 MNHNY and CDR2 SVGAGI (reference sequence). The V gene lost 5 bases and the J gene lost 6 bases, with 16 bases spanning the gap. The CDR3 consists of 14 residues. CDR3 protein: CASSGQSGVAEAFF. In nucleotides, the CDR3 is TGTGCCAGCAGTGGACAGTCTGGGGTCGCTGAAGCTTTCTTT.